This T cell receptor (beta chain) was identified during a study of sequential checkpoint blockade in melanoma. Study overall: Both treatment sequences were followed by maintenance nivolumab.

Germline loops: CDR1 SNHLY, CDR2 FYNNEI. The V and J ends lost 7 bases and 6 bases, in that order; junction bases with no gene match: 12. The CDR3 has 14 residues. Treatment meaning: randomized to nivolumab then ipilimumab (arm A) or the reverse (arm B). DNA-damaging chemotherapy had not been given to any patient beforehand. Sorted cells were live CD3+CD8+, lacking CD19 and CD56, from PBMCs. The repertoire was sequenced with immunoSEQ multiplex PCR; TCRdb's copy has only in-frame clones and lacks some. Among some 17,000 clones listed, around 66% were seen once. Sequences were derived from CD8+ T cells sorted from blood (inferred from file names), sampled from a patient given nivolumab and ipilimumab in sequence. The V gene is TRBV2, the J gene TRBJ2-7; 7 bases are a match to TRBD1. The sequence came from a human donor with melanoma. The chain's CDR3 is CASTRRDRPIEQYF. In nucleotides, the CDR3 is TGTGCCAGCACCCGCCGGGACAGACCTATCGAGCAGTACTTC.